This T cell receptor beta chain comes out of a study of cytomegalovirus exposure and HLA in healthy donors. Study in general: Around 80 million unique TCR sequences came from HLA-typed donors in an early release. Study observations and caveats: Researchers had no immune exposure information except CMV serostatus available. With high specificity and sensitivity, the classifier reportedly diagnosed cytomegalovirus status. Cytomegalovirus-associated status was assigned to about 170 TCR beta chains.

The primer mix had 60 Vbeta and 13 Jbeta primers. Generated by immunoSEQ multiplex PCR, the TCRdb table keeps only in-frame clones and is missing some. The data contain under 250,000 clones, around 80% of them singletons. V lost 6 bases, J lost 5 bases, and 12 bases stayed unmatched. The CDR3 length is 16 residues. The germline CDR1 and CDR2 sequences are MDHEN and SYDVKM. For this clone: What it binds is not known.

Material: PBMCs. The chain employs TRBV28 and TRBJ2-1; 8 nucleotides align to TRBD2. This TCR was sampled from a middle-aged man in good health and CMV-seronegative. Here the CDR3 DNA reads TGTGCCAGCAGGCGGGGGGAAGGACGAAGGGACAATGAGCAGTTCTTC. Translating gives CASRRGEGRRDNEQFF.